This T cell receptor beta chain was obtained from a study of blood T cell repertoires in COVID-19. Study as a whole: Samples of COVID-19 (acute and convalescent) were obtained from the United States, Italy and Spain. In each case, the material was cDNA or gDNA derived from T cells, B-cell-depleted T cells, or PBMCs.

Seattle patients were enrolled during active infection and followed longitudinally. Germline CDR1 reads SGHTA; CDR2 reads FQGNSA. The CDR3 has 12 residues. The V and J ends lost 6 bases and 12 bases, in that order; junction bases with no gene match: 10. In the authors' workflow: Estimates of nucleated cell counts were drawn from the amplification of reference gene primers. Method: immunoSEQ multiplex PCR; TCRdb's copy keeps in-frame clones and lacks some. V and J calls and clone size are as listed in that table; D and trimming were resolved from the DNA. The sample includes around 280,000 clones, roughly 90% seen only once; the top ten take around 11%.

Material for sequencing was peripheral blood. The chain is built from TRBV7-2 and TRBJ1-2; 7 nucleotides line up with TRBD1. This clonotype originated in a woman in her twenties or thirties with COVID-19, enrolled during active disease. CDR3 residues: CASRQPGGIDTF. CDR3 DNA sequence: TGTGCCAGCAGACAGCCAGGGGGTATCGACACCTTC.